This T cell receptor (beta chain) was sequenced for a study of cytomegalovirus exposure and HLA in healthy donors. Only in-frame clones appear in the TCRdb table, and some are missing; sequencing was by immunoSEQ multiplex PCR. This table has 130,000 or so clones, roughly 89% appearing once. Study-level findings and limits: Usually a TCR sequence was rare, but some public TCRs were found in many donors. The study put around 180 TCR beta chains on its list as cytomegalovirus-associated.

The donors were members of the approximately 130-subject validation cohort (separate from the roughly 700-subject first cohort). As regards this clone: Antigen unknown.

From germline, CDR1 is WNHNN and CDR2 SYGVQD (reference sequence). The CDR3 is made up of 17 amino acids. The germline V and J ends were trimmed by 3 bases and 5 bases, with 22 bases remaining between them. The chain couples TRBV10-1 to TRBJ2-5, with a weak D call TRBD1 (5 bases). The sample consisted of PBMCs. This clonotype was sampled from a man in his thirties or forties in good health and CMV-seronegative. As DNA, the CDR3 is TGCGCCAGCAGTGAAGACAGCTCCGACGTTGAGAGGGAGACCCAGTACTTC. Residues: CASSEDSSDVERETQYF.